This TCR beta chain was identified during a study of T cells after yellow fever vaccination. Points from the study as a whole: Post-booster repertoires again held most primary-vaccination clones (approximately 96% CD4, around 90% CD8).

TCRdb reprocessed the 5' RACE reads via MiXCR and lists one record per CDR3 protein. The table has some 550,000 distinct CDR3 sequences, about 19% seen once. This CDR3 spans 13 amino acids. The ends were cut back, 3 bases at V and 1 base at J, with 6 bases in the middle. Germline loops: CDR1 DFQATT, CDR2 SNEGSKA (reference sequence). This clonotype showed up just a few times. No antigen is known for it. The rearrangement joins TRBV20-1 to TRBJ2-2; D call uncertain. The receptor's source is a man aged 25 to 40 who received the YFV17D yellow fever vaccine. This specimen was PBMCs, taken 15 days after the yellow fever booster vaccination. The CDR3 DNA sequence: TGCAGTGCTAGTTTAGGGAACACCGGGGAGCTGTTTTTT. This codes for CSASLGNTGELFF.